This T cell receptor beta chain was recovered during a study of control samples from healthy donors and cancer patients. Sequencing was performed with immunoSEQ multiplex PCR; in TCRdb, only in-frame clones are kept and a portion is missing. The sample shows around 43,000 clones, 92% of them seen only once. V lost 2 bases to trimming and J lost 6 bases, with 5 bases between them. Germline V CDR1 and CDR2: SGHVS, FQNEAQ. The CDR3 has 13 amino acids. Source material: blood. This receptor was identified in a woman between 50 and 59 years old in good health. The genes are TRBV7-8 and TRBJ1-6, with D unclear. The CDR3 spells CASSLQVNSPLHF. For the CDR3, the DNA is TGTGCCAGCAGCTTACAGGTTAATTCACCCCTCCACTTT.